Each of the 3 T cell receptor beta chains below was sequenced from the same sample in a study of Graves' ophthalmopathy and Graves' hyperthyroidism listed by TCRdb under 2018. The instrument was an Illumina HiSeq 2000. TCR beta CDR3 regions were amplified from RNA transcripts for repertoire sequencing. HTBI primers and the Qiagen OneStep RT-PCR kit were used in a first-round RT-PCR, which was followed by a second-round multiplex PCR, size selection and purification. The public reads were reprocessed in TCRdb via fastp at Q25 and MiXCR, keeping in-frame beta chains. Rows merge per CDR3 protein into single entries with the most common DNA and genes. This sample comprises roughly 610,000 distinct CDR3 sequences, 22% of them detected only once. More than 5.5% of the sample rests with the top ten. The specimen sequenced was peripheral blood. These receptors all stem from a woman aged 18-29 years with stable Graves' hyperthyroidism. Some clones in this sample may be carry-over from other donors' samples. Donor details come from another sample of the same person, matched by shared clones.

This clonotype was counted only a few times. This sequence joins TRBV6-5 and TRBJ1-1; the D is unclear. Trimming took off 0 bases at V and 3 bases at J, with 8 bases between the two ends. The germline gives CDR1 MNHEY, CDR2 SVGAGI. This CDR3 region has 14 residues. CDR3 sequence (DNA): TGTGCCAGCAGTTACTCGTCGGGAGACACTGAAGCTTTCTTT. Its protein product is CASSYSSGDTEAFF.

This clonotype was detected a few times. The gene calls are TRBV5-1 and TRBJ1-6, with a tentative D call TRBD1 (5 bases). Trimming cost V 0 bases and J 5 bases, with 6 bases left between them. The CDR3 loop spans 14 amino acids. CDR1 is SGHRS and CDR2 is YFSETQ in the germline V gene. The CDR3 DNA reads TGCGCCAGCAGCTTGGGGGACCATAATTCACCCCTCCACTTT. Amino acid sequence: CASSLGDHNSPLHF.

Worth noting for this clonotype: One end of the junction is discordant with germline, which a read error may explain. This sequence joins TRBV5-1 and TRBJ1-1; D gene uncertain. The CDR3 spans 13 residues. Germline CDR1 reads SGHRS; CDR2 reads YFSETQ. Here the CDR3 reads CTSSFNMNTEAFF. In DNA, the CDR3 is TGCACCAGCAGCTTTAACATGAACACTGAAGCTTTCTTT.